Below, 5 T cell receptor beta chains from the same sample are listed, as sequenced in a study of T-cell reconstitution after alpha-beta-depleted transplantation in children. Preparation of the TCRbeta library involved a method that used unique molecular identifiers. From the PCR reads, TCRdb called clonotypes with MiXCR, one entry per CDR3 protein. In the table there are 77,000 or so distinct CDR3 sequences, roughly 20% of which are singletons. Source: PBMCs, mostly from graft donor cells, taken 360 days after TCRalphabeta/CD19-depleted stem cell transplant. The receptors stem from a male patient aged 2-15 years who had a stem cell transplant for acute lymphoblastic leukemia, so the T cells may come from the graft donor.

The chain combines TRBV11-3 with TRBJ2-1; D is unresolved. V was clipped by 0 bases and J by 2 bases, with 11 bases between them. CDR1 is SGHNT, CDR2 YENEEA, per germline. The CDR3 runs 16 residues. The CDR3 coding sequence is TGTGCCAGCAGCTTAGATAGCCGAGCCGCCTACAATGAGCAGTTCTTC. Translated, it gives CASSLDSRAAYNEQFF.

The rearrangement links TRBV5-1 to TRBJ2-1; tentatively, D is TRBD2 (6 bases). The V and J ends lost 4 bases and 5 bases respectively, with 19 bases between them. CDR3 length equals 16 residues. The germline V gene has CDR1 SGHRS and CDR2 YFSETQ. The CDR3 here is CASSRPRENFDNEQFF. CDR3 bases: TGCGCCAGCAGCCGCCCACGGGAGAATTTCGACAATGAGCAGTTCTTC.

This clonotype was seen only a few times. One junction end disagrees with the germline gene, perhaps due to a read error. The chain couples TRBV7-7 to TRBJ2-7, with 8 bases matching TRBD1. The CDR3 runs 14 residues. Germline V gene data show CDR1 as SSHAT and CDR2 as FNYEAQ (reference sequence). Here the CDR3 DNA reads TGTGCTAGCAGCCCCGCACAGGGGGTCTACGAGCAGTACTTC. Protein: CASSPAQGVYEQYF. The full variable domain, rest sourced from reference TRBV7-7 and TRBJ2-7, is GAGVSQSPRYKVTKRGQDVTLRCDPISSHATLYWYQQALGQGPEFLTYFNYEAQPDKSGLPSDRFSAERPEGSISTLTIQRTEQRDSAMYRCASSPAQGVYEQYFGPGTRLTVT.

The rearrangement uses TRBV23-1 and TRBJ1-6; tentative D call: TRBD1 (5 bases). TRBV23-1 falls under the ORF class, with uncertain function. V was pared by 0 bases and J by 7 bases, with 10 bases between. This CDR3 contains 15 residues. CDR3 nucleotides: TGCGCCAGCAGTCAATCGGGGACGGGGAATTCACCCCTCCACTTT. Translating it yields CASSQSGTGNSPLHF.

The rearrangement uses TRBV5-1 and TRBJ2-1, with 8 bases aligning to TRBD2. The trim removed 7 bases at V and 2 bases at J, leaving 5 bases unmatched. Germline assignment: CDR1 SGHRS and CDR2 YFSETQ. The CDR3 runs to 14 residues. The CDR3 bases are TGCGCCAGCCGGGAGCGGGAGCCCTACAATGAGCAGTTCTTC. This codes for CASREREPYNEQFF.